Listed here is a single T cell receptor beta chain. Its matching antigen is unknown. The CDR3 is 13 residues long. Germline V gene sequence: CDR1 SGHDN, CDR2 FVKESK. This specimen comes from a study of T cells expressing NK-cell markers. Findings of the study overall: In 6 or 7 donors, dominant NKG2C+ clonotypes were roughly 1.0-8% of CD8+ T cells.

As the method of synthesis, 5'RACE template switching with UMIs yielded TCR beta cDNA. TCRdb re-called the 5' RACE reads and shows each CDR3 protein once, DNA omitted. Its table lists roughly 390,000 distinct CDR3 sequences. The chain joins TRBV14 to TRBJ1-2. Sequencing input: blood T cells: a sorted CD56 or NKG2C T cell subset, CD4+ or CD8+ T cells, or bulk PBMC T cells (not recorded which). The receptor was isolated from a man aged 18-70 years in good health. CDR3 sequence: CASSQTNPYGYTF.